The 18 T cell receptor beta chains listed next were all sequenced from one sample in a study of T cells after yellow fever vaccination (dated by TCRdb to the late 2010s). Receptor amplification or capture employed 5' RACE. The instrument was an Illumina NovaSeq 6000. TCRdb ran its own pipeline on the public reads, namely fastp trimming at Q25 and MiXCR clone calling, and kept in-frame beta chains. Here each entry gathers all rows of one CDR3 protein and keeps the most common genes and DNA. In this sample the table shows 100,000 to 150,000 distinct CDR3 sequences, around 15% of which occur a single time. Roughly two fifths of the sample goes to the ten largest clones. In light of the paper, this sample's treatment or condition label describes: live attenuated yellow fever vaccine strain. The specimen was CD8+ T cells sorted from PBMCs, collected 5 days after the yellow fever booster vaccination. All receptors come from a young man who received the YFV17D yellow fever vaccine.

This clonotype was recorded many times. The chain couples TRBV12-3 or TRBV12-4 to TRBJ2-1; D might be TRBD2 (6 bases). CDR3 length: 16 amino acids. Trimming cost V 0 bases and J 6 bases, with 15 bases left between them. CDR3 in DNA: TGTGCCAGCAGTTTAGCCTCGGGGGAGCGACGCAATGAGCAGTTCTTC. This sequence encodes CASSLASGERRNEQFF.

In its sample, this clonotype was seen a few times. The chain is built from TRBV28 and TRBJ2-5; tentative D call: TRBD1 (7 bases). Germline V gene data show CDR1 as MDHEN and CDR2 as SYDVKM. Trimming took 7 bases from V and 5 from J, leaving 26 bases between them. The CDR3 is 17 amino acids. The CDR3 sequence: CASTARPGDSGGETQYF. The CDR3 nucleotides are TGTGCCAGCACCGCCCGACCGGGGGACAGTGGGGGGGAGACCCAGTACTTC.

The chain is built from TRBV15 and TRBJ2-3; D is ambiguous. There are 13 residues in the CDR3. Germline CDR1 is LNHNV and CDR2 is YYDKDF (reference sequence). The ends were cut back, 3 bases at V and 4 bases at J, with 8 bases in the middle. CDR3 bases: TGTGCCACCAGCAGTCATGGCGCAGATACGCAGTATTTT. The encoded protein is CATSSHGADTQYF.

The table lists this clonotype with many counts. The CDR3 reads CSARRRVGGNLANTGELFF. The CDR3 region has the DNA TGCAGTGCTAGGCGCAGGGTGGGGGGTAACCTCGCGAACACCGGGGAGCTGTTTTTT. The genes are TRBV20-1 and TRBJ2-2; D possibly corresponds to TRBD2 (6 bases). In germline, CDR1 is DFQATT, CDR2 SNEGSKA (reference sequence). The CDR3 has 19 residues. The V and J ends lost 3 bases and 0 bases respectively, with 23 bases between them.

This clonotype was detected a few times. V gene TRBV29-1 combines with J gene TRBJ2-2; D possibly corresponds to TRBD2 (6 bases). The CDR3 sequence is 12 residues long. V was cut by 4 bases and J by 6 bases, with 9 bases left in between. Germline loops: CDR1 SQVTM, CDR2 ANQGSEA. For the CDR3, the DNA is TGCAGCGTTGTAGGAGGGTCCGGGGAGCTGTTTTTT. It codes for CSVVGGSGELFF.

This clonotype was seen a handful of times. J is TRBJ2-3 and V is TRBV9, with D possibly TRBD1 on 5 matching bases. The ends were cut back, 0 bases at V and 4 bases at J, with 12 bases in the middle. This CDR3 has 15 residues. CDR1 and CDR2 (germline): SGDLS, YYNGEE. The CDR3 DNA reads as TGTGCCAGCAGCGTAGGTCCAGGGTGGGCAGATACGCAGTATTTT. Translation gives CASSVGPGWADTQYF.

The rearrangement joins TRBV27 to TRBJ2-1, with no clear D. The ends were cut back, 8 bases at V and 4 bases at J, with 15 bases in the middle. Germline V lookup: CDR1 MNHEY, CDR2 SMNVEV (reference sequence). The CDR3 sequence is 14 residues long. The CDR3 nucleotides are TGTGCCAGCCAAACCCTCGGCCAGTACAATGAGCAGTTCTTC. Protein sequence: CASQTLGQYNEQFF.

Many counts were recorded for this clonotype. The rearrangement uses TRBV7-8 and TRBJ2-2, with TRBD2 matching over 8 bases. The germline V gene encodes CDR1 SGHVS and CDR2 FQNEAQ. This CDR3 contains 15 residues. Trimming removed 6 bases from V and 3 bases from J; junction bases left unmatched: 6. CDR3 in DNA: TGTGCCAGCAGACGAACTAGCGGTTACACCGGGGAGCTGTTTTTT. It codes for CASRRTSGYTGELFF. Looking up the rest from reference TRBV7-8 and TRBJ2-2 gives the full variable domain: GAGVSQSPRYKVAKRGQDVALRCDPISGHVSLFWYQQALGQGPEFLTYFQNEAQLDKSGLPSDRFFAERPEGSVSTLKIQRTQQEDSAVYLCASRRTSGYTGELFFGEGSRLTVL.

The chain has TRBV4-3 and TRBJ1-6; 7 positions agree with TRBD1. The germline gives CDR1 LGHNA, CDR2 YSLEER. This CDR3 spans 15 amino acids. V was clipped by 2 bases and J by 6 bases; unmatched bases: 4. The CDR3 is CASSQNRDSNSPLHF. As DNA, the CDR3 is TGCGCCAGCAGCCAAAACCGGGACAGTAATTCACCCCTCCACTTT.

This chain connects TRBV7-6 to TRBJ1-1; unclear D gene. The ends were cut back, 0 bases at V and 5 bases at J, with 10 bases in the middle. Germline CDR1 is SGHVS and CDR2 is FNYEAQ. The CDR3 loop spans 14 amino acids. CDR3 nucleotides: TGTGCCAGCAGCTTAGCGGCGGGTCGGACTGAAGCTTTCTTT. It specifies CASSLAAGRTEAFF.

The CDR3 region is CSVTGTGETYEQYF. CDR3 sequence (DNA): TGCAGCGTGACCGGGACAGGGGAAACCTACGAGCAGTACTTC. The rearrangement uses TRBV29-1 and TRBJ2-7; 10 bases line up with TRBD1. CDR3 length: 14 amino acids. Trimming at V came to 6 bases and at J to 2 bases, leaving 7 bases not matched to a gene. Per germline, CDR1 SQVTM and CDR2 ANQGSEA.

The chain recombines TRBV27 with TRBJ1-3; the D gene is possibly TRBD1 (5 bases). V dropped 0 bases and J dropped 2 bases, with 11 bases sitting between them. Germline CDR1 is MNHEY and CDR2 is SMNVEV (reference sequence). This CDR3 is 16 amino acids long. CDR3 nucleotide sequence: TGTGCCAGCAGTTTATCCGGGACCGGCCCTGGAAACACCATATATTTT. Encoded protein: CASSLSGTGPGNTIYF.

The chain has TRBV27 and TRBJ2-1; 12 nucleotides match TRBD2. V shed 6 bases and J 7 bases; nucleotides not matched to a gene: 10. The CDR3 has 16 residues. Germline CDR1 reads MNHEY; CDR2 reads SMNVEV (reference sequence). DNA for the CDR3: TGTGCCAGCAGCTCCCCCGGGACTAGCGGGTGGAATGAGCAGTTCTTC. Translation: CASSSPGTSGWNEQFF.

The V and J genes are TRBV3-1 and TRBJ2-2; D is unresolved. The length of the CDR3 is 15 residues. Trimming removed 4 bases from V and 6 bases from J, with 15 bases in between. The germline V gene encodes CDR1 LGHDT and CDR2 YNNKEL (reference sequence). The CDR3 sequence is CASSPGSPGAGELFF. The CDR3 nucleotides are TGTGCCAGCAGCCCTGGATCCCCGGGCGCCGGGGAGCTGTTTTTT.

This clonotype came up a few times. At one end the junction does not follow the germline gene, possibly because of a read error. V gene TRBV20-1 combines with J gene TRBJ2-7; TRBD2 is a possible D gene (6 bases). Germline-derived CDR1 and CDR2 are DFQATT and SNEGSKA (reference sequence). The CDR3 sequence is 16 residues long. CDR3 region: CSARGWEVIDTYEQYF. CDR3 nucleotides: TGCAGTGCAAGAGGGTGGGAGGTTATAGACACCTACGAGCAGTACTTC.

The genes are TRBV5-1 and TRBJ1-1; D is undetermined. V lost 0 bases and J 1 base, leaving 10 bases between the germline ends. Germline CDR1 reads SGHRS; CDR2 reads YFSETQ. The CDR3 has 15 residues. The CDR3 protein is CASSLAGAWNTEAFF. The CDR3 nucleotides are TGCGCCAGCAGCTTGGCAGGCGCCTGGAACACTGAAGCTTTCTTT.

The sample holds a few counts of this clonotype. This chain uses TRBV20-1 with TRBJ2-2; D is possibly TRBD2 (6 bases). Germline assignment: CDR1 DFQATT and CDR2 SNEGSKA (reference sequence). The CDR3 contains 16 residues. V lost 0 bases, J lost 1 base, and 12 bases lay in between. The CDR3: CSARDFRLENTGELFF. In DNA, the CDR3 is TGCAGTGCTAGAGATTTCCGACTAGAGAACACCGGGGAGCTGTTTTTT.

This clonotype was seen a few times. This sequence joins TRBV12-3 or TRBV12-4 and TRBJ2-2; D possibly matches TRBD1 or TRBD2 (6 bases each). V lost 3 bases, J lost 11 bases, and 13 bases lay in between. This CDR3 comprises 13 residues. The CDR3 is CASSFDRTIELFF. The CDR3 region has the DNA TGTGCCAGCAGTTTCGACAGGACTATAGAGCTGTTTTTT.